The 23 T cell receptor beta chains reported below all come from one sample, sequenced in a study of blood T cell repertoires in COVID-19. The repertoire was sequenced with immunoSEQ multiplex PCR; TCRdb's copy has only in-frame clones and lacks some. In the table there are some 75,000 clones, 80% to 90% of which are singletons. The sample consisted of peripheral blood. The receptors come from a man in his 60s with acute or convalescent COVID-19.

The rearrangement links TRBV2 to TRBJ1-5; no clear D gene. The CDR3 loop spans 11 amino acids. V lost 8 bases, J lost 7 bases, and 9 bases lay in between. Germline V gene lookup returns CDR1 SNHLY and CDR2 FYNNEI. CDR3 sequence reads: CASGLGQPQHF. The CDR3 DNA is TGTGCCAGCGGACTCGGCCAGCCCCAGCATTTT.

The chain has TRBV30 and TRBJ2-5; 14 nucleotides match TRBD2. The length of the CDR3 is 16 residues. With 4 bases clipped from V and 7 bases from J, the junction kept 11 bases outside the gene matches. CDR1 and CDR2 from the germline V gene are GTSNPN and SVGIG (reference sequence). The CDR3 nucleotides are TGTGCCTGGACCTCCGGGACTGGACTAGCGGGGGGGACCCAGTACTTC. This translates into CAWTSGTGLAGGTQYF.

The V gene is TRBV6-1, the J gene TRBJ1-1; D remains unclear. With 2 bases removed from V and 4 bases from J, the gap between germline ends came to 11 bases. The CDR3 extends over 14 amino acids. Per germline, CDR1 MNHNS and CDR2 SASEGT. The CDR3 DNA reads TGTGCCAGCAGTGAAAAGGGAGGGCTCACTGAAGCTTTCTTT. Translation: CASSEKGGLTEAFF.

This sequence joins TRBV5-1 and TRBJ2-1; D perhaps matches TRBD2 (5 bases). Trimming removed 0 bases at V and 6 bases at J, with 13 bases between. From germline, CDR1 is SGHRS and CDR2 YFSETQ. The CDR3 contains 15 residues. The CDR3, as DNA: TGCGCCAGCAGCTTGGCCCCGGGATCCGCCAATGAGCAGTTCTTC. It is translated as CASSLAPGSANEQFF.

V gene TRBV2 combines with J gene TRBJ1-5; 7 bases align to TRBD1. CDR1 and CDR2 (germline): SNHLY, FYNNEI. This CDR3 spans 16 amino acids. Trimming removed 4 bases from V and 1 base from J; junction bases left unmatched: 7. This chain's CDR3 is CASSGAGGGSNQPQHF. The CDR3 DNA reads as TGTGCCAGCAGTGGAGCAGGGGGTGGAAGCAATCAGCCCCAGCATTTT.

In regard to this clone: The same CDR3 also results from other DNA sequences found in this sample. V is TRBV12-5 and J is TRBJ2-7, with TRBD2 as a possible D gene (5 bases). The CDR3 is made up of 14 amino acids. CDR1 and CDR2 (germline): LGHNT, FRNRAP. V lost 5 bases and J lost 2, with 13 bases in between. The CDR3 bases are TGTGCTAGTGGTCCCCGGGGAGCAACCTACGAGCAGTACTTC. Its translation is CASGPRGATYEQYF.

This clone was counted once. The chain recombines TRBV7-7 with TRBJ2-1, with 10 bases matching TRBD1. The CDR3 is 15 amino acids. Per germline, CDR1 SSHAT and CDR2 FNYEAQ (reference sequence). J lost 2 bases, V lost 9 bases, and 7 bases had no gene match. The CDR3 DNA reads TGTGCCAGTGCAAAAGGGACAGGGGCCTACAATGAGCAGTTCTTC. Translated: CASAKGTGAYNEQFF. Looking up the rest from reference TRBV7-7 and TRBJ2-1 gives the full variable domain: GAGVSQSPRYKVTKRGQDVTLRCDPISSHATLYWYQQALGQGPEFLTYFNYEAQPDKSGLPSDRFSAERPEGSISTLTIQRTEQRDSAMYRCASAKGTGAYNEQFFGPGTRLTVL.

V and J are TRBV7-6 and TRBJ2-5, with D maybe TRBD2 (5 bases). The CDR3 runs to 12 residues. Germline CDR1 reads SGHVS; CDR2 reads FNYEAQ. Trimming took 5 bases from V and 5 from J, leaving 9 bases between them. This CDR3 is CASSQGGETQYF. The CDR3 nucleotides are TGTGCCAGCAGCCAAGGCGGGGAGACCCAGTACTTC.

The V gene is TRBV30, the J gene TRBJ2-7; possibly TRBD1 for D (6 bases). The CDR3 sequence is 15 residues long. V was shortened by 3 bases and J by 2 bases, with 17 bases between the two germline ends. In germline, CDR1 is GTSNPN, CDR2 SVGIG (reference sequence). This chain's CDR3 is CAWSPLRDKTYEQYF. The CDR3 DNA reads TGTGCCTGGAGCCCCCTCCGGGACAAGACCTACGAGCAGTACTTC. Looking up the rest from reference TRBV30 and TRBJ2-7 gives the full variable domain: SQTIHQWPATLVQPVGSPLSLECTVEGTSNPNLYWYRQAAGRGLQLLFYSVGIGQISSEVPQNLSASRPQDRQFILSSKKLLLSDSGFYLCAWSPLRDKTYEQYFGPGTRLTVT.

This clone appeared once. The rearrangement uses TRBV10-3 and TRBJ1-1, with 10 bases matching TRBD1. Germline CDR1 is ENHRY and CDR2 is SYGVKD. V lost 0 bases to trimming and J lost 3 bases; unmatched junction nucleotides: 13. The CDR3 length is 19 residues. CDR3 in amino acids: CAISESRPGQGTLDTEAFF. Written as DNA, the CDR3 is TGTGCCATCAGTGAGTCGAGGCCGGGACAGGGGACGCTGGACACTGAAGCTTTCTTT.

This CDR3 reads CASSNGLGRGNEKLFF. DNA for the CDR3: TGTGCCAGCAGTAACGGACTCGGTCGGGGGAATGAAAAACTGTTTTTT. The J gene is TRBJ1-4, the V gene TRBV6-2 or TRBV6-3; possible D gene TRBD1, 5 bases. The CDR3 runs 16 residues. Germline V CDR1 and CDR2: MNHEY, SVGEGT. V lost 5 bases, J lost 5 bases, and 18 bases lay in between.

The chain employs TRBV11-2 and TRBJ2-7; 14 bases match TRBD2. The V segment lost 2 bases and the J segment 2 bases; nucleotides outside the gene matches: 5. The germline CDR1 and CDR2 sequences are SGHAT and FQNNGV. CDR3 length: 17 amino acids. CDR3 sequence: CASSLTLTSGRAYEQYF. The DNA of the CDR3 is TGTGCCAGCAGCTTAACCTTGACTAGCGGGAGGGCCTACGAGCAGTACTTC.

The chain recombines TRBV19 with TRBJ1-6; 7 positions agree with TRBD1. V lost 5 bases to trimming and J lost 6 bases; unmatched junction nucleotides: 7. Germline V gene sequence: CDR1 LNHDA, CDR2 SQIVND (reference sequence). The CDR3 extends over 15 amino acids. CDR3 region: CASSVTGTANSPLHF. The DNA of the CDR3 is TGTGCCAGTAGTGTGACCGGGACAGCTAATTCACCCCTCCACTTT.

The CDR3 region is CASSFPPAGGITGELFF. CDR3 sequence (DNA): TGTGCCAGCAGCTTCCCGCCGGCGGGAGGAATAACCGGGGAGCTGTTTTTT. The chain carries TRBV7-6 and TRBJ2-2; 8 nucleotides align to TRBD2. The CDR3 sequence is 17 residues long. CDR1 SGHVS and CDR2 FNYEAQ come from the germline V gene. The junction had 11 bases not matched to a gene; V was cut back by 3 bases and J by 5 bases.

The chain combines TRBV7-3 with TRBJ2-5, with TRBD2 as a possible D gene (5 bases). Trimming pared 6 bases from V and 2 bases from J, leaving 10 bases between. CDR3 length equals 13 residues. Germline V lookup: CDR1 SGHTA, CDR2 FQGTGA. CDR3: CASSPSGQETQYF. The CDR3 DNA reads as TGTGCCAGCAGTCCAAGCGGACAAGAGACCCAGTACTTC.

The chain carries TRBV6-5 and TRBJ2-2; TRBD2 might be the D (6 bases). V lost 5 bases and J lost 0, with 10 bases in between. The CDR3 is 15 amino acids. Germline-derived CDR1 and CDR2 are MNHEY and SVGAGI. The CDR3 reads CASSSSGTNTGELFF. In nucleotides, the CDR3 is TGTGCCAGCAGTAGTAGCGGAACGAACACCGGGGAGCTGTTTTTT.

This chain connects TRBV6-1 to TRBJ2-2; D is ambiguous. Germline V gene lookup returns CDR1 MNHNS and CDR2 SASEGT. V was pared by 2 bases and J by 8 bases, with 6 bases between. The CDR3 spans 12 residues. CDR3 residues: CASSESQGELFF. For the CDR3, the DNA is TGTGCCAGCAGTGAATCCCAGGGGGAGCTGTTTTTT.

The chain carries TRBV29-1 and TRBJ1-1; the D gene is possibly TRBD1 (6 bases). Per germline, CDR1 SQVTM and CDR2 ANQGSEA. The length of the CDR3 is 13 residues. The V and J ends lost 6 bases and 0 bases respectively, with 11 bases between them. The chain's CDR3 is CSVNGQMNTEAFF. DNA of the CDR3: TGCAGCGTGAACGGACAGATGAACACTGAAGCTTTCTTT.

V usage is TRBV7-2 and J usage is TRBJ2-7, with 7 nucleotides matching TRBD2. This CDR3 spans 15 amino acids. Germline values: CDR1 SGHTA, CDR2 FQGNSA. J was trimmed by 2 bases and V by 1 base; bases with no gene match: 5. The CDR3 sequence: CASSLEGGGPYEQYF. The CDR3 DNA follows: TGTGCCAGCAGCTTAGAGGGCGGGGGACCCTACGAGCAGTACTTC.

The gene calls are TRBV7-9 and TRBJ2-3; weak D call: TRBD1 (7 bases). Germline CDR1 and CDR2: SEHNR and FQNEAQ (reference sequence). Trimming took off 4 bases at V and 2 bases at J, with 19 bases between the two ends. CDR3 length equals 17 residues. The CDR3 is CASSSLAGGGLTDTQYF. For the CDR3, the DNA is TGTGCCAGCAGCTCTCTAGCAGGGGGAGGTCTCACAGATACGCAGTATTTT. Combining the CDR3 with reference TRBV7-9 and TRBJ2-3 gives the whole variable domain DTGVSQNPRHKITKRGQNVTFRCDPISEHNRLYWYRQTLGQGPEFLTYFQNEAQLEKSRLLSDRFSAERPKGSFSTLEIQRTEQGDSAMYLCASSSLAGGGLTDTQYFGPGTRLTVL.

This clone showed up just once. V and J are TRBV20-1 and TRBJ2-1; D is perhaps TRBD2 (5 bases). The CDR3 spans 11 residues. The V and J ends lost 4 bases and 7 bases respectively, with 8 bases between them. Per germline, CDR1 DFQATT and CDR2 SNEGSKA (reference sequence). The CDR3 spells CSATRTNEQFF. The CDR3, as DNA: TGCAGTGCTACTAGGACTAATGAGCAGTTCTTC.

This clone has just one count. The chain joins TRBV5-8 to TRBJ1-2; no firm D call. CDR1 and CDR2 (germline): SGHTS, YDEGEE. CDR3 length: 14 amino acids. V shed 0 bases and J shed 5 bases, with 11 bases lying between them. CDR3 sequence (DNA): TGTGCCAGCAGCTTGGGGGCCGTATCTTATGGCTACACCTTC. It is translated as CASSLGAVSYGYTF.

The CDR3 DNA is TGTGCCAGCAGCCCCACTACCTCGGAGACCCAGTACTTC. This codes for CASSPTTSETQYF. The gene calls are TRBV12-3 or TRBV12-4 and TRBJ2-5; no clear D. V was clipped by 6 bases and J by 5 bases, with 13 bases between them. The CDR3 extends over 13 amino acids.